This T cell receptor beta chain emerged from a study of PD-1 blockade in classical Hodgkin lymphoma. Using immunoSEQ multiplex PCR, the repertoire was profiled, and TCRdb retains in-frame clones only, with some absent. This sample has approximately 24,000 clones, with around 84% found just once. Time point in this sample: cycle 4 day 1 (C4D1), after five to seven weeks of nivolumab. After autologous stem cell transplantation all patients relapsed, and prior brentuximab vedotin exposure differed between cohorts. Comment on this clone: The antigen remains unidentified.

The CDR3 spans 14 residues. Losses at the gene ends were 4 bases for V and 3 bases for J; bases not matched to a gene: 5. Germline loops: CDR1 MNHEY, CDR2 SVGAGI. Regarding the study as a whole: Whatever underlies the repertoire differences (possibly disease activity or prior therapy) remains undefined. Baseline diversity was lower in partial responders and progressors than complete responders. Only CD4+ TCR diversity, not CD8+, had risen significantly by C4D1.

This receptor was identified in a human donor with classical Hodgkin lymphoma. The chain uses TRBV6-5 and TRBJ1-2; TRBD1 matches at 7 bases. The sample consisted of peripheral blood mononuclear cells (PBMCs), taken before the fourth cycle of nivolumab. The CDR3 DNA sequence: TGTGCCAGCAGTTTTAGACAGGGTGACTATGGCTACACCTTC. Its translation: CASSFRQGDYGYTF.